This T cell receptor beta chain was recovered during a study of identical twins. Study-wide findings and caveats: Beta clonotypes that were abundant in cord blood contained fewer insertions, a pattern absent from memory repertoires. Conclusions rested on cross-sectional statistics rather than following the same donors. Invariant T cells like MAIT and iNKT could partly confound the zero-insertion analyses.

This clonotype was detected ten times or more. Its antigen remains unknown. Each CDR3 protein is one row after TCRdb ran MiXCR on the 5' RACE reads. This sample has roughly 240,000 distinct CDR3 sequences, with 5.5% to 7% found just once. The CDR3 is made up of 15 amino acids. V lost 0 bases, J lost 2 bases, and 3 bases stayed unmatched. From germline, CDR1 is SGHKS and CDR2 YYEKEE (reference sequence). Healthy Caucasians supplied all donations. These data were also reused for a study on yellow fever vaccine responses in identical twins.

This chain links TRBV5-5 with TRBJ1-2, with 8 bases matching TRBD1. The sequence was obtained from a woman aged 18-29 years in good health. Material: memory (CD45RO+) T cells sorted from blood. CDR3 nucleotides: TGTGCCAGCAGCTTGGTGGGACAGGACAACTATGGCTACACCTTC. It encodes CASSLVGQDNYGYTF.